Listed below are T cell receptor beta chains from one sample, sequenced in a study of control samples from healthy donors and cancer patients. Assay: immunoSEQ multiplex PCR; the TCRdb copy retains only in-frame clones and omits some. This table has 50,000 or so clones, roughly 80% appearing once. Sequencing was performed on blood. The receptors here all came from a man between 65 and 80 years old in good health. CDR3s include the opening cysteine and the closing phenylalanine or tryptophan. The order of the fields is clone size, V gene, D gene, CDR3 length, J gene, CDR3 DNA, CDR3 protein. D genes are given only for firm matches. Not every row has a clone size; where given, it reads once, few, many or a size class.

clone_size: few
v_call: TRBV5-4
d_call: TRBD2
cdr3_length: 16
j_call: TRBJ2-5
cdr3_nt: TGTGCCAGCAGCCGCTGGACTAGCGGGGGACGGGAGACCCAGTACTTC
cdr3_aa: CASSRWTSGGRETQYF

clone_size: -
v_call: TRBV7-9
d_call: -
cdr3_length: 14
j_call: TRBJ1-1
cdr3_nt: TGTGCCAGCAGCCTAGGGGGGGTAAACACTGAAGCTTTCTTT
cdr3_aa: CASSLGGVNTEAFF

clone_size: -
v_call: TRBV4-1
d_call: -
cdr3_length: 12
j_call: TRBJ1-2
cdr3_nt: TGCGCCAGCAGCGGTCGGGGATATGGCTACACCTTC
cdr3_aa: CASSGRGYGYTF

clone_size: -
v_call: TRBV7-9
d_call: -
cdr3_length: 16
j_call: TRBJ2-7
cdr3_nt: TGTGCCAGCAGCTTATCCCGATGGGGGGTAGGGCACGAGCAGTACTTC
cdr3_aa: CASSLSRWGVGHEQYF

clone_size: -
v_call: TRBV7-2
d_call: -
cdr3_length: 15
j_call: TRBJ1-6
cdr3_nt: TGTGCCAGCAGCCCCGTCGGCGGAGGGAATTCACCCCTCCACTTT
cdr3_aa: CASSPVGGGNSPLHF

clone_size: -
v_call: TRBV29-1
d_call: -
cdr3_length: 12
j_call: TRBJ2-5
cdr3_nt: TGCAGCGTCCTGGAGGGAGAAGAGACCCAGTACTTC
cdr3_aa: CSVLEGEETQYF

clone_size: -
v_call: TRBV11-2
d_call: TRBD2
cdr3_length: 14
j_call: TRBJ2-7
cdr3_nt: TGTGCCAGCAGCTTAGCCGGGACTAGCTCCGAGCAGTACTTC
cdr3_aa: CASSLAGTSSEQYF

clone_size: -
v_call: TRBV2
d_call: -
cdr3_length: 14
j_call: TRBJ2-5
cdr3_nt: TGTGCCAGCATGGGGGGCGCACGCGGCGGGACCCAGTACTTC
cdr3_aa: CASMGGARGGTQYF

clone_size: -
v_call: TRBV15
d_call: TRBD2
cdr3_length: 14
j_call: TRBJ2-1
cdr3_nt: TGTGCCACCAGCAGCGGGGGGGGTTACAATGAGCAGTTCTTC
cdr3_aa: CATSSGGGYNEQFF

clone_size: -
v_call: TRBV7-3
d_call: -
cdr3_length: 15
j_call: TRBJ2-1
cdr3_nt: TGTGCCAGCACCAAAAGTGAGGGCTCCTACAATGAGCAGTTCTTC
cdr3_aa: CASTKSEGSYNEQFF

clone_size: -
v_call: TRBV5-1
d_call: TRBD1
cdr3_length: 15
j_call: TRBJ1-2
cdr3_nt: TGCGCCAGCAGCCCACAACAGGGGGTAAACTATGGCTACACCTTC
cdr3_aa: CASSPQQGVNYGYTF

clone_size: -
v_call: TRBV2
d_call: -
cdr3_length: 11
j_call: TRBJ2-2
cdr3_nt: TGTGCCAGCGAGTACACCGGGGAGCTGTTTTTT
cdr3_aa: CASEYTGELFF

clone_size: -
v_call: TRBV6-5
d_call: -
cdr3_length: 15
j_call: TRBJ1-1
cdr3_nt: TGTGCCACTATGGAGCAGGGTATCATGGGGACTGAAGCTTTCTTT
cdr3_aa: CATMEQGIMGTEAFF

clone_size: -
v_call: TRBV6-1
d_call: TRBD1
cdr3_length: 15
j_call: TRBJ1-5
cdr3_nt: TGTGCCAGCAGTGAAAAAGGGACAGGAGACCAGCCCCAGCATTTT
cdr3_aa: CASSEKGTGDQPQHF

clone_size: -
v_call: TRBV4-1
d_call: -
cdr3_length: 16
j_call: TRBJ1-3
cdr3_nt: TGCGCCAGCAGCGTCCGGGGCACCGTCTCTGGAAACACCATATATTTT
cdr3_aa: CASSVRGTVSGNTIYF

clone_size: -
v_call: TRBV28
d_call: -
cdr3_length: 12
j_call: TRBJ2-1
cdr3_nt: TGTGCCAGCAGAACCGGACATGCAGAGGAGTTCTTC
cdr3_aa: CASRTGHAEEFF

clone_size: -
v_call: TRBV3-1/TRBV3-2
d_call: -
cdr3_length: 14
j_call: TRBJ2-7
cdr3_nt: TGTGCCAGCAGCCGCCCGACTATCCCCTACGAGCAGTACTTC
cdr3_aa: CASSRPTIPYEQYF

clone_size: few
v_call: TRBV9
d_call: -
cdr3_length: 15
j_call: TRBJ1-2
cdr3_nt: TGTGCCAGCAGCCCCCCGGGAGCTAACCGCTATGGCTACACCTTC
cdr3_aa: CASSPPGANRYGYTF

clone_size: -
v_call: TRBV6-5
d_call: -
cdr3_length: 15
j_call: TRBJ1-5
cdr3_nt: TGTGCCAGCAGTCCTAGGGAGGGGGAGAATCAGCCCCAGCATTTT
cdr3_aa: CASSPREGENQPQHF

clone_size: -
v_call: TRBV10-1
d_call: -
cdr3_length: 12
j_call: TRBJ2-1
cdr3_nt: TGCGCCAGCAGTGGTCCAAACAATGAGCAGTTCTTC
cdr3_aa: CASSGPNNEQFF

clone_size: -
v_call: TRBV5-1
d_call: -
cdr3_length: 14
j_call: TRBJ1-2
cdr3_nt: TGCGCCAGCAGCTTGGTAGCAGGGGACGGTGGCTACACCTTC
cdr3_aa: CASSLVAGDGGYTF

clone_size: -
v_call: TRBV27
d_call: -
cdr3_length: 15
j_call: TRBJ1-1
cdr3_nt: TGTGCCAGCAGTTGGGGGCTCAAAAGAAACACTGAAGCTTTCTTT
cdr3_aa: CASSWGLKRNTEAFF

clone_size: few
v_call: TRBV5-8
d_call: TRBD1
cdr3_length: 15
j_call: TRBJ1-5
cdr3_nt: TGTGCCAGCATACCCCGGGACAGGGGTGTTCAGCCCCAGCATTTT
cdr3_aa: CASIPRDRGVQPQHF

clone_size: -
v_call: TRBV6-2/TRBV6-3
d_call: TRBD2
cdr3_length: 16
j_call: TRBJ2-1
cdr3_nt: TGTGCCAGCAGTACGCAACTAGCGGGGGGCTACAATGAGCAGTTCTTC
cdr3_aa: CASSTQLAGGYNEQFF

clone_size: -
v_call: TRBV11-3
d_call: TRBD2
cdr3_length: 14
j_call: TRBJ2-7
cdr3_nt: TGTGCCAGCAGCTTCATGGCGGGAGGATACGAGCAGTACTTC
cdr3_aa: CASSFMAGGYEQYF

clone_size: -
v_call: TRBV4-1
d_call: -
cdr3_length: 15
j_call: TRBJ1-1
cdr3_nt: TGCGCCAGCAGCCAAGGATACAGGGAGAACACTGAAGCTTTCTTT
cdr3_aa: CASSQGYRENTEAFF

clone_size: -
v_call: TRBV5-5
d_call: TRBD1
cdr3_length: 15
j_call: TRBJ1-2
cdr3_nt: TGTGCCAGCAGCTTTGACAGGGCCTCCTCGTATGGCTACACCTTC
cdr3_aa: CASSFDRASSYGYTF

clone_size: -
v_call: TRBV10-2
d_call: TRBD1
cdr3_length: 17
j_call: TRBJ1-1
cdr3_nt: TGCGCCAGCAGTGAGTTTCCCGGGACAGGGGGACGTACTGAAGCTTTCTTT
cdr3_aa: CASSEFPGTGGRTEAFF

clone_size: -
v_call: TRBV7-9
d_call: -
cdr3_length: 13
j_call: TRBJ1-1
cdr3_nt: TGTGCCAGCACCACTCAGGCCGGTTCTGAAGCTTTCTTT
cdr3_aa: CASTTQAGSEAFF

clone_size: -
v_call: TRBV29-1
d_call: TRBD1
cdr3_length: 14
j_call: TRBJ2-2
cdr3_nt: TGCAGCGCTAGGGGACAGGGGATCACCGGGGAGCTGTTTTTT
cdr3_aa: CSARGQGITGELFF

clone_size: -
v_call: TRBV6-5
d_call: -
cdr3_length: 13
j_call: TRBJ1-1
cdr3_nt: TGTGCCAGCAGTTACTCCTTGAACACTGAAGCTTTCTTT
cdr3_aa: CASSYSLNTEAFF

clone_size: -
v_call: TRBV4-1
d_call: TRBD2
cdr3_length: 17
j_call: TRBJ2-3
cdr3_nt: TGCGCCAGCAGCCAAAAAGATCGGACTAGGAGCACAGATACGCAGTATTTT
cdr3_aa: CASSQKDRTRSTDTQYF

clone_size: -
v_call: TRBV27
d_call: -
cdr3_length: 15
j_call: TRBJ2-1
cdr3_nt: TGTGCCAGCAGTTCCAGCAAGGACTCATACAATGAGCAGTTCTTC
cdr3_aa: CASSSSKDSYNEQFF

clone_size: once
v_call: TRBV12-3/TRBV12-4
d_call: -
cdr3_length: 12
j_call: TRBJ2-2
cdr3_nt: TGTGCCAGCAGGCTAGACACCGGAGAGCTGTTTTTT
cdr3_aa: CASRLDTGELFF

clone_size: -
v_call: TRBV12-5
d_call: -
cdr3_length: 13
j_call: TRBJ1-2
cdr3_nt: TGTGCTAGTGGTTTGGACACTACCTTAGGCTACACCTTC
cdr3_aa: CASGLDTTLGYTF

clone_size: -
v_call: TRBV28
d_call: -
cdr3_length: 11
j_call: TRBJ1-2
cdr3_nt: TGTGCCGCCCGGGGAACAGTCCGCTACACCTTC
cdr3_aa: CAARGTVRYTF

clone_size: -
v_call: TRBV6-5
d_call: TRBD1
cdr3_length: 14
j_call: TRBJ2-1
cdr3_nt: TGTGCCAGCCGGAGATCGGGGACAGGGGATAGGCAGTTCTTC
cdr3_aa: CASRRSGTGDRQFF

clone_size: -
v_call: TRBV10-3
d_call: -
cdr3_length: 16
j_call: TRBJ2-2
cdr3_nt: TGTGCCATCAGTGATAGAGTGCGGGGAGGCACCGGGGAGCTGTTTTTT
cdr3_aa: CAISDRVRGGTGELFF

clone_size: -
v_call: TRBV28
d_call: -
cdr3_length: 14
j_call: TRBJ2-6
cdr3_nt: TGTGCCAGCAGTCCTTTCCCTGGGGCCAACGTCCTGACTTTC
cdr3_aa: CASSPFPGANVLTF

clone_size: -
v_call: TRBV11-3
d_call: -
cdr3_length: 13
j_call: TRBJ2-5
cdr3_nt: TGTGCCAGCACCCTTAGGGGGGGGGAGACCCAGTACTTC
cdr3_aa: CASTLRGGETQYF